This TCR beta chain is from a study of cytomegalovirus exposure and HLA in healthy donors. Overall study context: A subsequent analysis reported that the roughly 120 validation repertoires were produced on the same platform that had also been used for the 600 to 700 first-cohort repertoires. General study findings and limits: A list of 150 to 200 TCR beta chains associated with cytomegalovirus was given. It was found in a later analysis that first-cohort TCR clusters tended to co-occur in the approximately 120 validation repertoires.

The donors were in the roughly 110-subject validation cohort, distinct from the approximately 730-subject first cohort. Clones were sequenced by immunoSEQ multiplex PCR, and TCRdb holds only the in-frame ones, with some missing. The sample carries about 140,000 clones, approximately 84% recorded once. Germline V gives CDR1 MDHEN, CDR2 SYDVKM. The CDR3 runs 13 residues. The V end was cut by 5 bases, the J end by 8 bases, with 15 bases between. Concerning this clone itself: Its antigen remains unidentified.

This receptor was taken from a woman in her 30s in good health and CMV-seronegative. V and J are TRBV28 and TRBJ1-2, with D possibly being TRBD1 (6 bases). The sample consisted of PBMCs. CDR3 DNA sequence: TGTGCCAGCAGTATACAGGGTTTAGGGGGCTACACCTTC. Amino acids: CASSIQGLGGYTF.